This TCR beta chain was sequenced for a study of neoadjuvant nivolumab and ipilimumab in lung cancer. Study-wide results and caveats: Only two of four nivolumab-treated tumors gained richness and clonality by surgery. Only a small number of samples underwent TCR sequencing. Compared with tumor-adjacent uninvolved lung, resected tumors showed greater richness and clonality. Higher pretherapy blood TCR richness went with higher resected-tumor richness.

Sequencing was performed with immunoSEQ multiplex PCR; in TCRdb, only in-frame clones are kept and a portion is missing. The table shows 40,000 to 60,000 clones, with more than 85% occurring only once. As concerns this clone: Its antigen is unknown.

The CDR3 is made up of 14 amino acids. Germline values: CDR1 SGHRS, CDR2 YFSETQ. This specimen was blood, taken before neoadjuvant nivolumab, alone or with ipilimumab. The V gene is TRBV5-1, the J gene TRBJ2-2; 8 bases map to TRBD2. This sequence originates from an adult with non-small cell lung cancer. Some clones in this sample may be carry-over from other donors' samples. In DNA, the CDR3 is TGCGCTTCGGCGGCTAGCGGGCCCACCGGGGAGCTGTTTTTT. The encoded protein is CASAASGPTGELFF.